This TCR beta chain emerged from a study of blood T cells in healthy people across ages. V dropped 1 base and J dropped 0; count of bases not matched to a gene: 4. The germline V gene encodes CDR1 DFQATT and CDR2 SNEGSKA (reference sequence). The CDR3 is 16 amino acids. The authors ran a second PCR of 7 to 11 cycles using a sample-barcoded 5' primer and a J-beta primer mix. TCRdb reprocessed the 5' RACE reads with MiXCR, giving one entry per CDR3 protein. Of approximately 800,000 distinct CDR3 sequences in the sample, about 62% are singletons; the top ten hold roughly 26%. The genes are TRBV20-1 and TRBJ2-5, with 11 bases fitting TRBD2. The origin of this receptor is a man aged 25 to 40 in good health. The source material was blood. CDR3 sequence reads: CSARVSGGAYQETQYF. Here the CDR3 DNA reads TGCAGTGCTAGAGTTAGCGGGGGGGCGTACCAAGAGACCCAGTACTTC.